This T cell receptor (beta chain) was observed in a study of cytomegalovirus exposure and HLA in healthy donors. Notes on the study in general: In vitro data verified a few CMV-associated chains as specific for CMV antigens. A highly shared variant cluster was judged a likely technical artifact. Cytomegalovirus association was listed for approximately 150 TCR beta chains. Cytomegalovirus status, reportedly, was diagnosed with high specificity and sensitivity by the classifier.

Points on this clone: Its antigen is unidentified.

Vbeta (60) and Jbeta (13) primers were used in the PCR. Produced via immunoSEQ multiplex PCR; TCRdb's table is partial and in-frame only. There are around 160,000 clones in the sample; roughly 70% occur only once, and about 2.9% lies in the top ten. V was clipped by 7 bases and J by 8 bases; unmatched bases: 8. CDR1 is MNHEY and CDR2 is SVGAGI in the germline V gene. The CDR3 covers 13 residues. This sequence joins TRBV6-5 and TRBJ2-7; 10 bases map to TRBD2. The receptor was derived from a woman between 35 and 50 years old in good health and CMV-seropositive. The specimen sequenced was PBMCs. CDR3 protein: CASTFQREGKQYF. As DNA, the CDR3 is TGTGCCAGCACTTTCCAGCGGGAGGGGAAGCAGTACTTC.